A selection of T cell receptor beta chains follows, all from one sample in a study of CD8 T cells in ankylosing spondylitis. Each CDR3 protein gets one entry after TCRdb re-called the 5' RACE reads with MiXCR. This sample has about 800,000 distinct CDR3 sequences, with approximately 10% found just once. What was sequenced was blood, either unsorted or a sorted T cell fraction (not recorded which). The receptor set was obtained from a male donor with ankylosing spondylitis. The CDR3 runs from the conserved cysteine through the conserved F or W. D genes are given only for firm matches. A clone size is listed for some rows: how often the clone was seen (once, few, many), or a class if it is expanded.

CAIRREWNTGELFF,TGTGCCATCAGGCGGGAGTGGAACACCGGGGAGCTGTTTTTT,TRBV10-3,many,TRBJ2-2,TRBD2
CSAPDFSGNTIYF,TGCAGTGCCCCAGACTTCTCTGGAAACACCATATATTTT,TRBV20-1,many,TRBJ1-3,NA
CASSQAGRTNYGYTF,TGTGCCAGCAGCCAAGCCGGCCGGACTAACTATGGCTACACCTTC,TRBV4-2,many,TRBJ1-2,NA
CASSLPGRGNYGYTF,TGTGCCAGCAGTTTGCCGGGACGGGGGAACTATGGCTACACCTTC,TRBV6-2/TRBV6-3,few,TRBJ1-2,NA
CSAGGGGNEAFF,TGCAGTGCCGGCGGGGGGGGCAACGAAGCTTTCTTT,TRBV20-1,NA,TRBJ1-1,NA
CASGGGNGYTF,TGTGCTAGTGGGGGGGGTAACGGCTACACCTTC,TRBV12-5,NA,TRBJ1-2,NA
CSASRNTGELFF,TGCAGTGCTTCCCGTAACACCGGGGAGCTGTTTTTT,TRBV20-1,many,TRBJ2-2,NA
CASSQGASGTDTQYF,TGCGCCAGCAGCCAAGGGGCTAGCGGCACAGATACGCAGTATTTT,TRBV4-3,few,TRBJ2-3,NA
CASSSQGARGYTF,TGTGCCAGCAGCTCCCAGGGGGCGCGTGGCTACACCTTC,TRBV6-2/TRBV6-3,NA,TRBJ1-2,TRBD1
CASSFGAANYGYTF,TGTGCCAGCAGTTTCGGAGCCGCTAACTATGGCTACACCTTC,TRBV6-5,NA,TRBJ1-2,NA
CASSHPAGGPTDTQYF,TGTGCCAGCAGCCACCCTGCGGGGGGACCCACAGATACGCAGTATTTT,TRBV7-2,NA,TRBJ2-3,TRBD2
CASSPQGGFGANVLTF,TGTGCCAGCAGCCCTCAAGGTGGATTTGGGGCCAACGTCCTGACTTTC,TRBV7-2,many,TRBJ2-6,NA
CASSYSRQGELFF,TGTGCCAGCAGTTACTCTAGACAGGGGGAGCTGTTTTTT,TRBV6-5,many,TRBJ2-2,NA
CSVVDFYGYTF,TGCAGCGTTGTGGATTTCTATGGCTACACCTTC,TRBV29-1,NA,TRBJ1-2,NA
CASSHYPRQGMEEQYF,TGCGCCAGCAGCCATTATCCGAGACAGGGGATGGAGGAGCAGTACTTC,TRBV5-1,NA,TRBJ2-7,TRBD1
CSASTAGNTIYF,TGCAGTGCCTCGACGGCTGGAAACACCATATATTTT,TRBV20-1,few,TRBJ1-3,NA
CASSLAQGDTGELFF,TGCGCCAGCAGCTTGGCACAGGGAGACACCGGGGAGCTGTTTTTT,TRBV5-1,NA,TRBJ2-2,NA
CASRLSQLNEKLFF,TGTGCCAGCAGATTGTCACAACTTAATGAAAAACTGTTTTTT,TRBV7-2,NA,TRBJ1-4,NA
CASSLDWAKGLAGYEQYF,TGCGCCAGCAGCTTGGATTGGGCAAAGGGACTAGCGGGCTACGAGCAGTACTTC,TRBV5-1,few,TRBJ2-7,TRBD2
CASSPGQGIGEQFF,TGTGCCAGCAGTCCGGGACAGGGGATCGGCGAGCAGTTCTTC,TRBV12-3/TRBV12-4,few,TRBJ2-1,TRBD1
CASSLEWTPIQETQYF,TGTGCCAGCAGCTTAGAATGGACACCTATCCAAGAGACCCAGTACTTC,TRBV7-8,NA,TRBJ2-5,NA
CASREGLAGADTQYF,TGTGCCAGCAGAGAGGGACTAGCGGGAGCAGATACGCAGTATTTT,TRBV6-1,NA,TRBJ2-3,TRBD2
CASSSPPGQRSNYGYTF,TGCGCCAGCAGCTCCCCTCCAGGTCAGCGGTCTAACTATGGCTACACCTTC,TRBV5-1,many,TRBJ1-2,NA
CASSSTRSADSPLHF,TGCGCCAGCAGCTCCACCAGATCGGCGGACTCACCCCTCCACTTT,TRBV5-1,few,TRBJ1-6,NA
CASSQDSGTRAFF,TGCGCCAGCAGCCAAGATTCAGGGACTAGGGCTTTCTTT,TRBV4-3,many,TRBJ1-1,NA
CATSDPGQGQETQYF,TGTGCCACCAGTGATCCGGGACAGGGCCAAGAGACCCAGTACTTC,TRBV24-1,many,TRBJ2-5,TRBD1
CASSSGDGDTEAFF,TGTGCCAGCAGCTCAGGGGATGGGGACACTGAAGCTTTCTTT,TRBV7-9,few,TRBJ1-1,NA
CSAPRLAAADTQYF,TGCAGTGCTCCCCGACTAGCGGCCGCAGATACGCAGTATTTT,TRBV20-1,NA,TRBJ2-3,TRBD2
CASRFRRTYEQYF,TGTGCCAGCAGATTCAGGCGCACCTACGAGCAGTACTTC,TRBV12-3/TRBV12-4,many,TRBJ2-7,NA
CASSFLQGRYGYTF,TGTGCCAGCAGCTTTCTACAGGGGCGCTATGGCTACACCTTC,TRBV9,many,TRBJ1-2,TRBD1
CSARARWGGTYNEQFF,TGCAGTGCTAGAGCCCGATGGGGGGGTACCTACAATGAGCAGTTCTTC,TRBV20-1,few,TRBJ2-1,TRBD2
CAGSPPAGTSGTDTQYF,TGTGCCGGCAGCCCACCGGCCGGGACTAGCGGCACAGATACGCAGTATTTT,TRBV5-4,NA,TRBJ2-3,TRBD2
CASGGTGVLGEQFF,TGTGCCAGCGGGGGGACTGGGGTGTTAGGGGAGCAGTTCTTC,TRBV7-8,many,TRBJ2-1,NA
CASSLAGRNSYEQYF,TGCGCCAGCAGCTTGGCGGGGCGGAACTCCTACGAGCAGTACTTC,TRBV5-1,NA,TRBJ2-7,NA
CASSVNRVGEKLFF,TGCGCCAGCAGCGTGAACAGGGTCGGTGAAAAACTGTTTTTT,TRBV5-1,NA,TRBJ1-4,NA
CASSKPGTGDYEQFF,TGTGCCAGCAGCAAACCCGGGACAGGAGATTATGAGCAGTTCTTC,TRBV7-2,few,TRBJ2-1,TRBD1